A selection of T cell receptor beta chains follows, all from one sample in a study of CD4 T cells in relation to SARS-CoV-2 and coronaviruses. Generated by immunoSEQ multiplex PCR, the TCRdb table keeps only in-frame clones and is missing some. The table lists about 68,000 clones, 85% to 95% of them singletons. Sequencing was carried out using naive CD4+ T cells from PBMCs. Receptors were obtained from a human donor in good health. The CDR3 runs from the conserved cysteine through the conserved F or W. Rows may omit the clone size; those that give it use once, few, many or a size class.

CDR3 protein: CASSLEGGPTGELFF
clone size: few
V gene: TRBV5-1
J gene: TRBJ2-2
CDR3 length: 15

CDR3 protein: CASRAIRGAGAYEQYF
clone size: NA
V gene: TRBV2
J gene: TRBJ2-7
CDR3 length: 16

CDR3 protein: CASSSNPPISGTDNEQFF
clone size: NA
V gene: TRBV7-3
J gene: TRBJ2-1
CDR3 length: 18

CDR3 protein: CASRERTSGHTDTQYF
clone size: once
V gene: TRBV7-6
J gene: TRBJ2-3
CDR3 length: 16

CDR3 protein: CASTGKTNEKLFF
clone size: NA
V gene: TRBV3-1/TRBV3-2
J gene: TRBJ1-4
CDR3 length: 13

CDR3 protein: CASSFFGTEAFF
clone size: NA
V gene: TRBV5-4
J gene: TRBJ1-1
CDR3 length: 12

CDR3 protein: CASSVGPGQGATYNEQFF
clone size: NA
V gene: TRBV9
J gene: TRBJ2-1
CDR3 length: 18

CDR3 protein: CASSVGRAETQYF
clone size: NA
V gene: TRBV9
J gene: TRBJ2-5
CDR3 length: 13

CDR3 protein: CASSLRDRGGTEAFF
clone size: NA
V gene: TRBV7-8
J gene: TRBJ1-1
CDR3 length: 15

CDR3 protein: CASSDRSTDTQYF
clone size: NA
V gene: TRBV27
J gene: TRBJ2-3
CDR3 length: 13

CDR3 protein: CASSYFGGRGRNYGNQPQHF
clone size: NA
V gene: TRBV6-2/TRBV6-3
J gene: TRBJ1-5
CDR3 length: 20

CDR3 protein: CASSETGSREAFF
clone size: few
V gene: TRBV3-1/TRBV3-2
J gene: TRBJ1-1
CDR3 length: 13

CDR3 protein: CASRRQAGANVLTF
clone size: NA
V gene: TRBV19
J gene: TRBJ2-6
CDR3 length: 14

CDR3 protein: CASSLAVGAGPGNTIYF
clone size: NA
V gene: TRBV5-1
J gene: TRBJ1-3
CDR3 length: 17

CDR3 protein: CASSIDFGVLAGPGDTQYF
clone size: NA
V gene: TRBV19
J gene: TRBJ2-3
CDR3 length: 19

CDR3 protein: CASSLRGNTEAFF
clone size: NA
V gene: TRBV12-3/TRBV12-4
J gene: TRBJ1-1
CDR3 length: 13

CDR3 protein: CASSPTGTPASLHF
clone size: NA
V gene: TRBV5-1
J gene: TRBJ1-6
CDR3 length: 14

CDR3 protein: CASSGTFGGLRTDTQYF
clone size: NA
V gene: TRBV28
J gene: TRBJ2-3
CDR3 length: 17

CDR3 protein: CASSQIGTGIEYF
clone size: NA
V gene: TRBV14
J gene: TRBJ1-2
CDR3 length: 13

CDR3 protein: CASSPPPRGSQETQYF
clone size: NA
V gene: TRBV7-2
J gene: TRBJ2-5
CDR3 length: 16

CDR3 protein: CATSQGGDQETQYF
clone size: NA
V gene: TRBV15
J gene: TRBJ2-5
CDR3 length: 14

CDR3 protein: CASLAGGTTDTQYF
clone size: NA
V gene: TRBV5-1
J gene: TRBJ2-3
CDR3 length: 14

CDR3 protein: CASSAGTSGPKIAYEQYF
clone size: NA
V gene: TRBV9
J gene: TRBJ2-7
CDR3 length: 18

CDR3 protein: CATSRDLADTQYF
clone size: once
V gene: TRBV15
J gene: TRBJ2-3
CDR3 length: 13

CDR3 protein: CASSYLDEQFF
clone size: NA
V gene: TRBV6-5
J gene: TRBJ2-1
CDR3 length: 11

CDR3 protein: CASSKDHTGELFF
clone size: NA
V gene: TRBV11-3
J gene: TRBJ2-2
CDR3 length: 13

CDR3 protein: CAISEGDTNQPQHF
clone size: few
V gene: TRBV10-3
J gene: TRBJ1-5
CDR3 length: 14

CDR3 protein: CASSLSGLGCTF
clone size: NA
V gene: TRBV28
J gene: TRBJ1-2
CDR3 length: 12

CDR3 protein: CASSRVSLYF
clone size: NA
V gene: TRBV7-2
J gene: TRBJ2-5
CDR3 length: 10

CDR3 protein: CASSLSISWPQETQYF
clone size: NA
V gene: TRBV27
J gene: TRBJ2-5
CDR3 length: 16

CDR3 protein: CASSQVWGGDTQYF
clone size: NA
V gene: TRBV4-2
J gene: TRBJ2-3
CDR3 length: 14

CDR3 protein: CASSLGQRNTEAFF
clone size: NA
V gene: TRBV5-4
J gene: TRBJ1-1
CDR3 length: 14

CDR3 protein: CASRTTGTGTYTQYF
clone size: NA
V gene: TRBV28
J gene: TRBJ2-3
CDR3 length: 15